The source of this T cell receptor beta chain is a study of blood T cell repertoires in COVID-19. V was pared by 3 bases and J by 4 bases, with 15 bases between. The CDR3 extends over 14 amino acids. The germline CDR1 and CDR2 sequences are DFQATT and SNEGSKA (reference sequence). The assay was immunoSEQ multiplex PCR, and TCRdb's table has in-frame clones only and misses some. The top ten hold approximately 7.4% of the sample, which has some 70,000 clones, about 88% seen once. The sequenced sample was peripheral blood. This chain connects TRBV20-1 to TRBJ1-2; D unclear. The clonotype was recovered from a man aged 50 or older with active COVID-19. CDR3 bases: TGCAGTGCTAGTTTATGGGGAGGAAGCTATGGCTACACCTTC. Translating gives CSASLWGGSYGYTF.